The 29 T cell receptor beta chains listed next were all sequenced from one sample in a study of STAT5B mutations in CD4+ large granular lymphocyte leukemia. TCRdb's table, derived via immunoSEQ multiplex PCR, lists solely in-frame clones and lacks some. The sample has tens of thousands of clones, roughly 81% seen once. Sequencing was done on a sample of CD4+ T cells from blood buffy coats. The origin of the receptors is a human donor in good health.

The count of this clone is one. The rearrangement links TRBV10-3 to TRBJ1-1, with a possible D match to TRBD1 (5 bases). Germline CDR1 ENHRY, CDR2 SYGVKD. The CDR3 is made up of 14 amino acids. Trimming took off 3 bases at V and 2 bases at J, with 10 bases between the two ends. The CDR3 DNA sequence: TGTGCCATCAGTGACCGGACAATAAACACTGAAGCTTTCTTT. Amino acid sequence: CAISDRTINTEAFF.

V usage is TRBV10-2 and J usage is TRBJ1-2; perhaps TRBD1 as D (5 bases). This CDR3 is built from 13 residues. Trimming stripped 7 bases from V and 4 bases from J, with 13 bases between. Germline V lookup: CDR1 WSHSY, CDR2 SAAADI. CDR3 DNA sequence: TGCGCCAGCACAGAGGGGACCGTCTATGGCTACACCTTC. Residues: CASTEGTVYGYTF.

This clone was counted a single time. The chain uses TRBV7-8 and TRBJ2-3; TRBD2 might be the D (6 bases). Germline CDR1 reads SGHVS; CDR2 reads FQNEAQ. The CDR3 is 14 residues long. V lost 5 bases and J 7 bases, leaving 16 bases between the germline ends. CDR3 sequence (DNA): TGTGCCAGCAGCCCACAAGCGGGCGTAAATACGCAGTATTTT. Translating it yields CASSPQAGVNTQYF.

The chain joins TRBV19 to TRBJ1-2, with 8 bases matching TRBD1. The V gene end was trimmed by 0 bases and the J gene end by 5 bases; junction bases not matched to a gene: 2. In germline, CDR1 is LNHDA, CDR2 SQIVND (reference sequence). This CDR3 is built from 14 residues. The CDR3 sequence is CASSIDRQGYGYTF. CDR3 bases: TGTGCCAGTAGTATAGATCGACAGGGGTATGGCTACACCTTC.

In this sample, this clone turned up once. In DNA form, the CDR3 reads TGTGCCAGCAGCCAGAGGTCAAGCAGTTCACCCCTCCACTTT. Translation: CASSQRSSSSPLHF. This sequence joins TRBV4-2 and TRBJ1-6; D is ambiguous. The CDR3 consists of 14 residues. With 3 bases removed from V and 9 bases from J, the gap between germline ends came to 12 bases. The germline V gene has CDR1 LGHNA and CDR2 YNFKEQ.

The V gene is TRBV9, the J gene TRBJ2-5; D gene unclear. The CDR3 has 14 residues. Germline V CDR1 and CDR2: SGDLS, YYNGEE. V shed 2 bases and J shed 0 bases, with 8 bases lying between them. DNA of the CDR3: TGTGCCAGCAGCGTTTCCGGATACCAAGAGACCCAGTACTTC. Its translation: CASSVSGYQETQYF.

The rearrangement uses TRBV19 and TRBJ2-5, with D possibly being TRBD1 (5 bases). The germline V gene encodes CDR1 LNHDA and CDR2 SQIVND (reference sequence). This CDR3 is built from 13 residues. V was clipped by 10 bases and J by 0 bases, with 12 bases between them. CDR3 residues: CATRVTDQETQYF. The CDR3 coding sequence is TGTGCCACCAGGGTGACAGACCAAGAGACCCAGTACTTC.

The gene calls are TRBV18 and TRBJ2-1; 8 nucleotides line up with TRBD1. The CDR3 runs to 13 residues. V was clipped by 5 bases and J by 7 bases; unmatched bases: 4. Germline assignment: CDR1 KGHSH and CDR2 LQKENI. CDR3 in DNA: TGTGCCAGCTCATCGGACAGGGAGAATGAGCAGTTCTTC. Translated: CASSSDRENEQFF.

This rearrangement joins TRBV25-1 to TRBJ2-7; possible D gene TRBD1, 5 bases. V lost 1 base, J lost 3 bases, and 13 bases lay in between. In germline, CDR1 is MGHDK, CDR2 SYGVNS. The CDR3 consists of 15 residues. CDR3 bases: TGTGCCAGCAGTGAATTGTTGGGAACAGGCTACGAGCAGTACTTC. Protein: CASSELLGTGYEQYF.

This clone turned up a few times. The chain carries TRBV27 and TRBJ1-1, with D hard to call. Germline assignment: CDR1 MNHEY and CDR2 SMNVEV (reference sequence). This CDR3 region has 14 residues. V dropped 2 bases and J dropped 1 base, with 8 bases sitting between them. The CDR3, as DNA: TGTGCCAGCAGTTTAATCCCCCAGAACACTGAAGCTTTCTTT. This gives the protein CASSLIPQNTEAFF.

V and J are TRBV5-4 and TRBJ2-7; D gene unclear. Trimming shortened V by 0 bases and J by 3 bases, and 7 bases separated the two germline ends. This CDR3 has 13 amino acids. Germline lookup yields CDR1 SGHNT and CDR2 YYREEE (reference sequence). The CDR3 loop reads CASSLAPNYEQYF. CDR3 in DNA: TGTGCCAGCAGCTTGGCCCCCAACTACGAGCAGTACTTC.

The chain has TRBV28 and TRBJ1-2; TRBD1 matches at 8 bases. Germline CDR1 and CDR2: MDHEN and SYDVKM. Trimming cost V 7 bases and J 4 bases; bases outside gene matches: 14. This CDR3 comprises 16 residues. For the CDR3, the DNA is TGTGCCAGCATCTCATTTGGGGGACAGGAGGTCTATGGCTACACCTTC. Protein: CASISFGGQEVYGYTF.

The rearrangement uses TRBV4-2 and TRBJ1-2; maybe TRBD1 (5 bases). CDR1 and CDR2 from the germline V gene are LGHNA and YNFKEQ. The CDR3 extends over 15 amino acids. V gave up 7 bases and J gave up 0 bases, with 15 bases separating them. The CDR3 nucleotides are TGTGCCAGCAACCTACCAGGGAACCCTAACTATGGCTACACCTTC. Amino acid sequence: CASNLPGNPNYGYTF.

This chain connects TRBV29-1 to TRBJ1-1; possible D gene TRBD1, 5 bases. This CDR3 is built from 12 residues. The germline V gene has CDR1 SQVTM and CDR2 ANQGSEA. V was trimmed by 6 bases and J by 3 bases, leaving 11 bases between them. The CDR3 protein is CSVRTGDTEAFF. Written as DNA, the CDR3 is TGCAGCGTCCGAACGGGGGACACTGAAGCTTTCTTT.

The genes are TRBV6-1 and TRBJ2-2, with a weak D call TRBD1 (6 bases). CDR1 and CDR2 from the germline V gene are MNHNS and SASEGT. The CDR3 covers 18 residues. Trimming stripped 2 bases from V and 3 bases from J, with 19 bases between. In DNA, the CDR3 is TGTGCCAGCAGTGAACCTTCCACCACAGGGTTCCACACCGGGGAGCTGTTTTTT. It yields the protein CASSEPSTTGFHTGELFF.

The J gene is TRBJ2-1, the V gene TRBV18, with 9 bases fitting TRBD1. J lost 2 bases, V lost 3 bases, and 2 bases had no gene match. Germline V gene data show CDR1 as KGHSH and CDR2 as LQKENI. The CDR3 spans 15 residues. CDR3 sequence reads: CASSPDRGAYNEQFF. As DNA, the CDR3 is TGTGCCAGCTCACCCGACAGGGGGGCCTACAATGAGCAGTTCTTC.

The chain uses TRBV5-1 and TRBJ2-2; 11 bases are shared with TRBD2. CDR3 size: 15 residues. Germline values: CDR1 SGHRS, CDR2 YFSETQ. After removal of 2 bases from V and 6 bases from J, the junction contained 3 bases not matched to a gene. As DNA, the CDR3 is TGCGCCAGCAGCTTACTAGCGGGAGATGCCGGGGAGCTGTTTTTT. Its translation: CASSLLAGDAGELFF.

There are a few counts of this clone. The rearrangement uses TRBV5-1 and TRBJ2-7, with D hard to call. The CDR3 is 12 residues long. V was pared by 0 bases and J by 9 bases, with 10 bases between. Germline lookup yields CDR1 SGHRS and CDR2 YFSETQ. This chain's CDR3 is CASSLDGLGQYF. CDR3 nucleotide sequence: TGCGCCAGCAGCTTGGACGGGCTGGGGCAGTACTTC.

The CDR3 loop reads CASSLHPETQYF. The CDR3 DNA reads TGCGCCAGCAGCCTCCACCCCGAGACCCAGTACTTC. The chain employs TRBV5-1 and TRBJ2-5; D is undetermined. CDR3 length: 12 residues. Germline CDR1 is SGHRS and CDR2 is YFSETQ. Trimming took off 4 bases at V and 5 bases at J, with 9 bases between the two ends. Looking up the rest from reference TRBV5-1 and TRBJ2-5 gives the full variable domain: KAGVTQTPRYLIKTRGQQVTLSCSPISGHRSVSWYQQTPGQGLQFLFEYFSETQRNKGNFPGRFSGRQFSNSRSEMNVSTLELGDSALYLCASSLHPETQYFGPGTRLLVL.

This sequence joins TRBV7-2 and TRBJ2-7; 7 bases match TRBD2. Germline lookup yields CDR1 SGHTA and CDR2 FQGNSA. The trim removed 5 bases at V and 3 bases at J, leaving 1 base unmatched. The CDR3 is made up of 12 amino acids. CDR3 DNA sequence: TGTGCCAGCAGCCGGGACTACTACGAGCAGTACTTC. Protein product: CASSRDYYEQYF.

The chain joins TRBV7-2 to TRBJ1-5; D remains unclear. CDR3 length: 13 residues. V was trimmed by 5 bases and J by 3 bases, leaving 8 bases between them. Germline loops: CDR1 SGHTA, CDR2 FQGNSA. CDR3 loop: CASSQWINQPQHF. The CDR3 nucleotides are TGTGCCAGCAGCCAATGGATCAATCAGCCCCAGCATTTT. Complete variable domain (other parts from reference TRBV7-2 and TRBJ1-5): GAGVSQSPSNKVTEKGKDVELRCDPISGHTALYWYRQSLGQGLEFLIYFQGNSAPDKSGLPSDRFSAERTGGSVSTLTIQRTQQEDSAVYLCASSQWINQPQHFGDGTRLSIL.

The chain uses TRBV2 and TRBJ2-5, with 7 bases matching TRBD2. CDR1 is SNHLY and CDR2 is FYNNEI in the germline V gene. The CDR3 consists of 15 residues. V trimming: 2 bases; J trimming: 1 base; junction bases outside the gene matches: 4. The CDR3 bases are TGTGCCAGCAGTGAATTGAGCGGGACCCAAGAGACCCAGTACTTC. This sequence encodes CASSELSGTQETQYF.

The gene calls are TRBV7-2 and TRBJ2-5; weak D call: TRBD2 (7 bases). CDR3 length equals 17 residues. The germline gives CDR1 SGHTA, CDR2 FQGNSA. V shed 3 bases and J shed 1 base, with 18 bases lying between them. Here the CDR3 reads CASSLNGGAGLQETQYF. The CDR3 coding sequence is TGTGCCAGCAGCTTGAATGGGGGGGCGGGCCTCCAAGAGACCCAGTACTTC.

The chain employs TRBV18 and TRBJ2-3, with TRBD1 matching 9 bases. V gave up 2 bases and J gave up 1 base; unmatched junction bases: 4. Germline V CDR1 and CDR2: KGHSH, LQKENI. The CDR3 is made up of 16 amino acids. The CDR3 nucleotides are TGTGCCAGCTCACCATTGGACAGGGGTGGCACAGATACGCAGTATTTT. It codes for CASSPLDRGGTDTQYF.

This rearrangement joins TRBV7-9 to TRBJ1-3, with unresolved D. Trimming removed 5 bases from V and 8 bases from J, with 10 bases in between. The CDR3 sequence is 12 residues long. The germline CDR1 and CDR2 sequences are SEHNR and FQNEAQ (reference sequence). CDR3 sequence (DNA): TGTGCCAGCAGCCAAACAGAAGACACCATATATTTT. Its translation: CASSQTEDTIYF. The variable domain in full, completed from reference TRBV7-9 and TRBJ1-3, reads DTGVSQNPRHKITKRGQNVTFRCDPISEHNRLYWYRQTLGQGPEFLTYFQNEAQLEKSRLLSDRFSAERPKGSFSTLEIQRTEQGDSAMYLCASSQTEDTIYFGEGSWLTVV.

This clone was observed a few times. V gene TRBV10-3 combines with J gene TRBJ2-1; 10 bases match TRBD2. Trimming took 0 bases from V and 3 from J; bases not matched to a gene: 8. The CDR3 runs to 18 residues. Germline CDR1 is ENHRY and CDR2 is SYGVKD. The CDR3 sequence is CAISESSRTSGFYNEQFF. The CDR3 DNA reads as TGTGCCATCAGTGAGTCGAGCCGGACTAGCGGTTTCTACAATGAGCAGTTCTTC.

This chain uses TRBV28 with TRBJ2-1, with D maybe TRBD2 (6 bases). There are 15 residues in the CDR3. Germline CDR1 reads MDHEN; CDR2 reads SYDVKM. The ends were cut back, 8 bases at V and 4 bases at J, with 18 bases in the middle. The DNA for the CDR3 is TGTGCCAGCCATGGCCCCCGGGAGATTTACAATGAGCAGTTCTTC. Protein: CASHGPREIYNEQFF. The full variable domain, rest sourced from reference TRBV28 and TRBJ2-1, is DVKVTQSSRYLVKRTGEKVFLECVQDMDHENMFWYRQDPGLGLRLIYFSYDVKMKEKGDIPEGYSVSREKKERFSLILESASTNQTSMYLCASHGPREIYNEQFFGPGTRLTVL.

This clone was recorded a few times. The J gene is TRBJ2-7, the V gene TRBV10-1, with D unresolved. Germline CDR1 reads WNHNN; CDR2 reads SYGVQD (reference sequence). Trimming removed 4 bases from V and 2 bases from J, with 18 bases in between. The CDR3 totals 16 residues. For the CDR3, the DNA is TGCGCCAGCAGTGGGGCAGGTTCGACCACCGCCTACGAGCAGTACTTC. It codes for CASSGAGSTTAYEQYF.

The rearrangement joins TRBV5-1 to TRBJ1-2, with 7 positions matching TRBD1. The CDR3 covers 18 residues. The germline V gene has CDR1 SGHRS and CDR2 YFSETQ. V shed 5 bases and J 3 bases; nucleotides not matched to a gene: 19. The CDR3 DNA follows: TGCGCCAGCAGTCTCCGTGGCGGGGGAGGGGGCGAGTACTATGGCTACACCTTC. Translation gives CASSLRGGGGGEYYGYTF.